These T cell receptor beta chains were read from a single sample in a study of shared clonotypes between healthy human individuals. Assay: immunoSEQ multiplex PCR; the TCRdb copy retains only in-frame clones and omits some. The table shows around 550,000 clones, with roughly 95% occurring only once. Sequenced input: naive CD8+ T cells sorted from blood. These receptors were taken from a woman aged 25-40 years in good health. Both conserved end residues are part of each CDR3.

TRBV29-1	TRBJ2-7	CSVLGGRGGSYEQYF
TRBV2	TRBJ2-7	CASLGTSGRYEQYF
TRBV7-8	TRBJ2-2	CASSQRPGDTGELFF
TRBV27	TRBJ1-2	CASSPNRDRGDYYGYTF
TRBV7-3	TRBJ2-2	CASSLTPGELFF
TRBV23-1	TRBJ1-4	CASPPEGTNEKLFF
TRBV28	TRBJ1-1	CASSSPGTGNTEAFF
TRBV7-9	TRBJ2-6	CASSLRDRDYPSGANVLTF
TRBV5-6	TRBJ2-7	CASSSPLAPYEQYF
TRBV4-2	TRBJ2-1	CASSTQGDSYNEQFF
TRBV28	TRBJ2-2	CASSFRGNGELFF
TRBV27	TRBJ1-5	CASSLSGAQPQHF
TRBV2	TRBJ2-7	CASSEALGGTSYEQYF
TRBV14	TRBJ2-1	CASSLYKGGNEQFF
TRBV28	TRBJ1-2	CASSRVGTDYYGYTF
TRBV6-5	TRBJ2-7	CASSYSIAGGTYEQYF
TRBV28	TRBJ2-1	CASRKLGLGEDEQFF
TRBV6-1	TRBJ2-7	CASRPPSYEQYF
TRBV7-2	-	CASSFRPGEPYEQYF
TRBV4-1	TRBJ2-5	CASSLGQGWEETQYF
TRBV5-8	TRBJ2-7	CASSLAVRQGRYEQYF
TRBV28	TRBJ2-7	CASSFLAGSSYEQYF
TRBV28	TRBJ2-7	CASSSWTGGDEQYF
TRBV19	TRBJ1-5	CASKARGAHRNQPQHF
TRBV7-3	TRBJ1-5	CASSLTQPNQPQHF
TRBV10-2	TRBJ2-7	CASRDYEQYF
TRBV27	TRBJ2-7	CAAGDALEQYF
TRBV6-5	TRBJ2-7	CASSYGTSGTYEQYF
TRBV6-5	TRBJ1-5	CASSWGGGSNQPQHF
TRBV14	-	CASSKGWRYEQYF
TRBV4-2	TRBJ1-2	CASSQPGTGTNYGYTF
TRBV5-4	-	CASRNSYSSYEQYF
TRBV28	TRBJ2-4	CASGSHPGLAGVGVAKNIQYF
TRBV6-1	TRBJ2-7	CASSEYIGDRSVEQYF
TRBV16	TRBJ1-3	CASSQGAGNSGNTIYF